The present entry profiles one T cell receptor beta chain with its context. The CDR3 consists of 13 residues. The V segment lost 6 bases and the J segment 3 bases; nucleotides outside the gene matches: 3. Germline assignment: CDR1 DFQATT and CDR2 SNEGSKA (reference sequence). This entry belongs to a study of T cells of healthy individuals. Using its own MiXCR run on the 5' RACE reads, TCRdb lists one record per CDR3 protein. This sample has 100,000 or so distinct CDR3 sequences, with approximately 18% found just once. This clonotype was obtained from a human donor in good health. This chain uses TRBV20-1 with TRBJ2-1; 9 bases align to TRBD1. The CDR3 DNA reads TGCAGTGCAGAGGGACAGGGCTACAATGAGCAGTTCTTC. This gives the protein CSAEGQGYNEQFF.